This T cell receptor (beta chain) is from a study of beta chain features in type 1 diabetes. The CDR3 consists of 16 residues. CDR1 is MGHDK, CDR2 SYGVNS, per germline. V shed 4 bases and J shed 0 bases, with 13 bases lying between them. This clone came up a few times. The antigen remains unidentified. Study-wide results and limits: Patients with Type 1 diabetes showed moderately but significantly shorter TCRB CDR3s in all four CD4+ subsets.

The study reverse transcribed the entire isolated RNA, so it sequenced expressed TCRB transcripts. Clones were sequenced by immunoSEQ multiplex PCR, and TCRdb holds only the in-frame ones, with some missing. The repertoire consists of 200,000 to 250,000 clones, with about 14% occurring once and the leading ten covering roughly 0.019%. Specimen: naive CD4+ T cells from blood. The TCR sequence derives from a man aged 25 to 40 with type 1 diabetes. This chain links TRBV25-1 with TRBJ1-3, with D perhaps TRBD1 (5 bases). CDR3 bases: TGTGCCAGCAGTGGGGACTATCTAGGCTCTGGAAACACCATATATTTT. Translated: CASSGDYLGSGNTIYF.